A selection of T cell receptor beta chains follows, all from one sample in a study of blood T cell repertoires in COVID-19. Sequencing used immunoSEQ multiplex PCR; TCRdb keeps in-frame clones, though not all of them. The data show 150,000 to 200,000 clones, around nine tenths seen once. The sequencing input was peripheral blood. Receptor source: a man aged 18 to 29 with active or convalescent COVID-19. Each CDR3 is given with its conserved first and last residue. The D gene is left open where the match is weak. Where a row states a size, it is once, few, many or the class of an expanded clone; other rows omit it.

>TRBJ1-1|TRBV6-6|few|NA
CASTLQGGVNTEAFF
TGTGCCAGCACCTTACAGGGTGGGGTGAACACTGAAGCTTTCTTT
>TRBJ2-2|TRBV15|NA|TRBD2
CATSRGGTKNTGELFF
TGTGCCACCAGCAGAGGAGGGACTAAGAACACCGGGGAGCTGTTTTTT
>TRBJ1-1|TRBV19|NA|TRBD1
CATGQVLWGTEAFF
TGTGCCACCGGACAGGTCCTCTGGGGCACTGAAGCTTTCTTT
>TRBJ2-1|TRBV19|once|TRBD2
CASSSPRQRGAHEQFF
TGTGCCAGTAGTTCACCCCGTCAGCGGGGGGCCCATGAGCAGTTCTTC
>TRBJ1-3|TRBV4-1|NA|NA
CASSQGGSSGNTIYF
TGCGCCAGCAGCCAAGGGGGCTCCTCTGGAAACACCATATATTTT
>TRBJ1-2|TRBV6-6|NA|NA
CASSPTFRDYGYTF
TGTGCCAGCAGCCCGACATTTCGCGACTATGGCTACACCTTC
>TRBJ2-1|TRBV29-1|NA|NA
CSALRADSYNEQFF
TGCAGCGCCCTGAGGGCAGACTCCTACAATGAGCAGTTCTTC
>TRBJ2-4|TRBV6-5|NA|NA
CASSSTGRSEYIQYF
TGTGCCAGCAGTTCCACAGGGAGATCGGAGTACATTCAGTACTTC
>TRBJ1-1|TRBV19|NA|TRBD1
CATQPIYDRGPGSTEAFF
TGTGCCACCCAACCGATCTACGACAGGGGGCCCGGGAGCACTGAAGCTTTCTTT
>TRBJ2-3|TRBV7-6|NA|NA
CASSLPGVQGPQVTDTQYF
TGTGCCAGCAGCTTGCCTGGGGTCCAGGGGCCGCAAGTGACAGATACGCAGTATTTT
>TRBJ2-3|TRBV6-5|NA|NA
CASRRQATSTDTQYF
TGTGCCAGCCGCCGACAGGCTACTTCCACAGATACGCAGTATTTT
>TRBJ1-5|TRBV6-5|NA|NA
CASSYSRGSGQPQHF
TGTGCCAGCAGTTACTCGAGAGGGTCTGGACAGCCCCAGCATTTT
>TRBJ1-2|TRBV19|NA|NA
CASSLKAGLGYGYTF
TGTGCCAGTAGTCTTAAAGCAGGGTTAGGCTATGGCTACACCTTC
>TRBJ1-1|TRBV9|NA|NA
CASSVAHMNTEAFF
TGTGCCAGCAGCGTAGCCCACATGAACACTGAAGCTTTCTTT
>TRBJ2-7|TRBV15|NA|NA
CATRTDRILTDEQYF
TGTGCCACCAGGACCGACAGGATCCTAACCGACGAGCAGTACTTC
>TRBJ2-7|TRBV6-1|NA|TRBD1
CASSEWGTGTYEQYF
TGTGCCAGCAGTGAGTGGGGGACAGGGACCTACGAGCAGTACTTC
>TRBJ2-1|TRBV5-6|NA|TRBD2
CASSPTMGLGNHNEQFF
TGTGCCAGCAGCCCGACGATGGGACTAGGGAATCACAATGAGCAGTTCTTC
>TRBJ1-1|TRBV10-1|NA|TRBD1
CASSKTGAEAFF
TGCGCCAGCAGTAAAACAGGGGCTGAAGCTTTCTTT
>TRBJ2-1|TRBV6-5|NA|NA
CASSINEQFF
TGTGCCAGCAGCATTAATGAGCAGTTCTTC
>TRBJ2-3|TRBV12-5|NA|TRBD2
CASGYPLAGGPMVTDTQYF
TGTGCTAGTGGTTATCCACTAGCGGGAGGGCCGATGGTGACAGATACGCAGTATTTT
>TRBJ1-4|TRBV27|NA|TRBD1
CASRTLHRGENEKLFF
TGTGCCAGCCGTACTCTCCACAGGGGTGAGAATGAAAAACTGTTTTTT
>TRBJ2-3|TRBV7-7|once|TRBD1
CASSRGTGLTDTQYF
TGTGCTAGCAGCCGCGGGACAGGGCTAACAGATACGCAGTATTTT
>TRBJ2-7|TRBV11-2|NA|TRBD2
CASSSQAGGPSYEQYF
TGTGCCAGCAGCTCCCAAGCGGGAGGGCCTTCCTACGAGCAGTACTTC
>TRBJ2-2|TRBV6-5|NA|TRBD1
CASSYDRENTGELFF
TGTGCCAGCAGTTACGACAGGGAGAACACCGGGGAGCTGTTTTTT
>TRBJ2-3|TRBV19|NA|NA
CASSLGGGGIDTQYF
TGTGCCAGCTCCCTTGGGGGCGGTGGAATAGATACGCAGTATTTT
>TRBJ2-1|TRBV5-4|NA|NA
CASSFPGEQFF
TGTGCCAGCAGCTTCCCCGGTGAGCAGTTCTTC
>TRBJ1-2|TRBV14|few|NA
CASSQDRGAWLNGYTF
TGTGCCAGCAGCCAAGATCGGGGGGCCTGGTTGAATGGCTACACCTTC
>TRBJ1-6|TRBV5-6|NA|NA
CASGSGSYNSPLHF
TGTGCCAGCGGCTCCGGGAGCTATAATTCACCCCTCCACTTT
>TRBJ2-2|TRBV28|NA|TRBD1
CASSSPGTGANTGELFF
TGTGCCAGCAGTTCCCCCGGGACAGGGGCTAATACCGGGGAGCTGTTTTTT